This T cell receptor beta chain was identified in a study of cytomegalovirus exposure and HLA in healthy donors. Whole-study findings and limits: Relative to the approximately 700-donor mean, N-insertions were reportedly fewer in an Asian-associated ancestry cluster in a later analysis.

In the PCR, 60 Vbeta and 13 Jbeta primers were used. Sequencing used immunoSEQ multiplex PCR; TCRdb keeps in-frame clones, though not all of them. The profile covers roughly 140,000 clones, with 72% appearing a single time and approximately 2.1% taken by the ten largest. The V segment lost 4 bases and the J segment 9 bases; nucleotides outside the gene matches: 6. The V gene's germline CDR1 is SGHVS and CDR2 FNYEAQ. The CDR3 runs 13 residues. This clone showed up just once. Antigen: not known. Sequencing was done on a sample of PBMCs. The receptor comes from a man aged 35-49 years in good health and CMV-seronegative. The gene calls are TRBV7-6 and TRBJ2-1; the match to TRBD1 covers 7 bases. CDR3 coding DNA: TGTGCCAGCAGCTCAACAGGGGCGGGTGAGCAGTTCTTC. Its translation: CASSSTGAGEQFF.